The 25 T cell receptor beta chains below come from one sample, sequenced in a study of blood T cell repertoires in COVID-19. Repertoires were generated with immunoSEQ multiplex PCR, while TCRdb's copy carries only in-frame clones and drops some. This sample yields 110,000 to 150,000 clones, of which 90% are seen a single time; approximately 11% belongs to the top ten. The sample was peripheral blood. These receptor sequences come from a woman older than 75 with acute or convalescent COVID-19.

This chain links TRBV2 with TRBJ2-1; 10 bases map to TRBD2. The CDR3 sequence is 14 residues long. Losses at the gene ends were 7 bases for V and 7 bases for J; bases not matched to a gene: 7. The germline CDR1 and CDR2 sequences are SNHLY and FYNNEI. In nucleotides, the CDR3 is TGTGCCAGCACGGCTAGCGGGGGAAAGAATGAGCAGTTCTTC. Its translation is CASTASGGKNEQFF.

The chain links TRBV21-1 to TRBJ2-5; TRBD2, the table's D call, was not compared with the DNA. TRBV21-1 is a pseudogene locus. The CDR3 totals 20 residues. CDR3 amino acids: CASRPPPYPFRVWCQETQYF. The DNA of the CDR3 is TGTGCCAGCAGACCCCCGCCCTATCCGTTTCGGGTATGGTGCCAAGAGACCCAGTACTTC.

The chain recombines TRBV7-2 with TRBJ2-3, with TRBD1 as a possible D gene (6 bases). This CDR3 spans 15 amino acids. V was cut by 6 bases and J by 2 bases, with 15 bases left in between. Per germline, CDR1 SGHTA and CDR2 FQGNSA. Here the CDR3 reads CASSSTGQNTDTQYF. The CDR3 nucleotides read TGTGCCAGCAGTTCAACCGGACAGAACACAGATACGCAGTATTTT.

The CDR3 here is CASSPRPGLAGGQVEQFF. In nucleotides, the CDR3 is TGTGCCAGCAGCCCACGCCCGGGACTAGCGGGGGGGCAGGTTGAGCAGTTCTTC. The chain carries TRBV3-1 (or the pseudogene TRBV3-2) and TRBJ2-1; 16 bases match TRBD2. Germline V gives CDR1 LGHDT, CDR2 YNNKEL (reference sequence). This CDR3 spans 18 amino acids. V was clipped by 4 bases and J by 9 bases; unmatched bases: 12.

The chain has TRBV30 and TRBJ1-6, with 8 positions matching TRBD1. The V gene end was trimmed by 2 bases and the J gene end by 8 bases; junction bases not matched to a gene: 8. Germline CDR1 GTSNPN, CDR2 SVGIG (reference sequence). The CDR3 extends over 15 amino acids. The CDR3 region has the DNA TGTGCCTGGAGTAGGTTGGCAGGGGGCGATTCACCCCTCCACTTT. It is translated as CAWSRLAGGDSPLHF.

As concerns this clone: The sample contains more than one DNA sequence encoding this CDR3. This chain uses TRBV3-1 (or the pseudogene TRBV3-2) with TRBJ1-1; D gene uncertain. Trimming removed 1 base at V and 5 bases at J, with 8 bases between. Germline CDR1 and CDR2: LGHDT and YNNKEL (reference sequence). This CDR3 has 13 amino acids. In nucleotides, the CDR3 is TGTGCCAGCAGCCAAGTAGGAGGGACTGAAGCTTTCTTT. This gives the protein CASSQVGGTEAFF.

This sequence joins TRBV18 and TRBJ2-3, with a possible D match to TRBD2 (6 bases). Trimming left V 6 bases short and J 6 bases short, with 13 bases between. Germline assignment: CDR1 KGHSH and CDR2 LQKENI. This CDR3 has 13 residues. CDR3 sequence reads: CASSRDFIDTQYF. CDR3 DNA sequence: TGTGCCAGCTCCCGGGACTTTATCGATACGCAGTATTTT.

The chain recombines TRBV10-3 with TRBJ1-1, with D unclear. The V gene's germline CDR1 is ENHRY and CDR2 SYGVKD. The CDR3 runs to 12 residues. The V and J ends lost 2 bases and 5 bases respectively, with 6 bases between them. The CDR3 protein is CAISEGGTEAFF. CDR3 nucleotides: TGTGCCATCAGTGAGGGAGGAACTGAAGCTTTCTTT.

The V gene is TRBV5-1, the J gene TRBJ2-3; TRBD1 is a possible D gene (5 bases). The CDR3 contains 16 residues. Germline CDR1 reads SGHRS; CDR2 reads YFSETQ. V lost 1 base and J lost 0, with 12 bases in between. In DNA form, the CDR3 reads TGCGCCAGCAGCTTGAGTACAGGACGAAGCACAGATACGCAGTATTTT. Amino acids: CASSLSTGRSTDTQYF.

The chain couples TRBV10-3 to TRBJ2-2; 9 bases line up with TRBD1. Germline V lookup: CDR1 ENHRY, CDR2 SYGVKD. This CDR3 is built from 15 residues. The V gene end was trimmed by 7 bases and the J gene end by 0 bases; junction bases not matched to a gene: 3. Here the CDR3 reads CAITGQGPNTGELFF. Written as DNA, the CDR3 is TGTGCCATCACGGGACAGGGTCCGAACACCGGGGAGCTGTTTTTT.

This clone was detected a few times. This chain joins TRBV2 and TRBJ2-1, with 7 bases aligning to TRBD2. Germline assignment: CDR1 SNHLY and CDR2 FYNNEI. The CDR3 length is 13 residues. J was trimmed by 9 bases and V by 6 bases; bases with no gene match: 8. In DNA form, the CDR3 reads TGTGCCAGCAGCCTGGCCAGGGAGGGTGAGCAGTTCTTC. It codes for CASSLAREGEQFF.

The chain employs TRBV24-1 and TRBJ2-5; a weak D match, TRBD2 (5 bases). The CDR3 runs to 16 residues. The V gene's germline CDR1 is KGHDR and CDR2 SFDVKD. V was pared by 0 bases and J by 5 bases, with 15 bases between. CDR3 loop: CATSDLSEAPGETQYF. CDR3 nucleotide sequence: TGTGCCACCAGTGATTTGTCGGAAGCGCCGGGGGAGACCCAGTACTTC.

The chain couples TRBV6-6 to TRBJ2-2; tentatively, D is TRBD2 (7 bases). With 5 bases removed from V and 13 bases from J, the gap between germline ends came to 26 bases. The germline CDR1 and CDR2 sequences are MNHNY and SVGAGI (reference sequence). CDR3 length: 16 amino acids. CDR3: CASSPREGGFLLGLFF. In DNA form, the CDR3 reads TGTGCCAGCAGTCCTCGCGAGGGGGGGTTCCTTTTAGGGCTGTTTTTT.

This rearrangement joins TRBV6-1 to TRBJ1-2; 7 bases match TRBD1. This CDR3 region has 16 residues. V lost 2 bases to trimming and J lost 4 bases; unmatched junction nucleotides: 10. Germline CDR1 MNHNS, CDR2 SASEGT. The CDR3 is CASSESPGQLLYGYTF. The CDR3 bases are TGTGCCAGCAGTGAATCTCCGGGACAGCTACTCTATGGCTACACCTTC.

The rearrangement links TRBV9 to TRBJ2-1, with 12 nucleotides matching TRBD2. The germline V gene encodes CDR1 SGDLS and CDR2 YYNGEE. Trimming took 2 bases from V and 2 from J; bases not matched to a gene: 5. CDR3 size: 17 residues. The CDR3 nucleotides are TGTGCCAGCAGCGTTTGGACTAGCGGGGACCCCTACAATGAGCAGTTCTTC. This sequence encodes CASSVWTSGDPYNEQFF.

The genes are TRBV6-6 and TRBJ1-3, with a possible D match to TRBD1 (5 bases). Per the germline V gene, CDR1 is MNHNY and CDR2 is SVGAGI (reference sequence). V gave up 8 bases and J gave up 1 base, with 9 bases separating them. The CDR3 spans 13 residues. The CDR3 bases are TGTGCCAGCTTCAGGGAATCTGGAAACACCATATATTTT. Translated, it gives CASFRESGNTIYF.

The chain has TRBV12-5 and TRBJ2-7; perhaps TRBD2 as D (6 bases). Germline CDR1 reads LGHNT; CDR2 reads FRNRAP. V lost 1 base, J lost 2 bases, and 12 bases lay in between. This CDR3 is 15 amino acids long. This CDR3 reads CASGLDGTRTYEQYF. The CDR3 DNA follows: TGTGCTAGTGGTTTGGATGGGACTCGGACCTACGAGCAGTACTTC.

V is TRBV2 and J is TRBJ2-3; D is possibly TRBD1 (6 bases). This CDR3 contains 17 residues. Trimming removed 6 bases from V and 1 base from J, with 20 bases in between. Germline-derived CDR1 and CDR2 are SNHLY and FYNNEI. CDR3 amino acids: CASRETGSIWGTDTQYF. CDR3 nucleotides: TGTGCCAGCAGAGAGACAGGCTCCATTTGGGGCACAGATACGCAGTATTTT.

The chain has TRBV18 and TRBJ2-2; TRBD1 aligns across 9 bases. This CDR3 region has 17 residues. J was trimmed by 0 bases and V by 2 bases; bases with no gene match: 4. Germline V gives CDR1 KGHSH, CDR2 LQKENI. The CDR3 here is CASSPVTGGTNTGELFF. CDR3 DNA: TGTGCCAGCTCACCAGTGACAGGGGGTACGAACACCGGGGAGCTGTTTTTT.

This sequence joins TRBV30 and TRBJ2-7; D is possibly TRBD1 (6 bases). This CDR3 is 12 amino acids long. V was pared by 3 bases and J by 6 bases, with 12 bases between. The germline CDR1 and CDR2 sequences are GTSNPN and SVGIG (reference sequence). In DNA, the CDR3 is TGTGCCTGGAGCCCGGTAGGGGGCGAGCAGTACTTC. Residues: CAWSPVGGEQYF.

This clone was observed a few times. The genes are TRBV18 and TRBJ1-2, with 10 bases lining up with TRBD1. Germline V CDR1 and CDR2: KGHSH, LQKENI. The V and J ends lost 6 bases and 8 bases, in that order; junction bases with no gene match: 9. This CDR3 has 14 residues. The CDR3 DNA follows: TGTGCCAGCTCCCGGGACAGGGGCGTGGCCGGCTACACCTTC. Translated: CASSRDRGVAGYTF.

V gene TRBV27 combines with J gene TRBJ1-2; 10 bases match TRBD1. V lost 5 bases, J lost 10 bases, and 4 bases stayed unmatched. The CDR3 is 12 residues long. CDR1 MNHEY and CDR2 SMNVEV come from the germline V gene (reference sequence). In DNA form, the CDR3 reads TGTGCCAGCAGTCAGGGACAGGGGCACTACACCTTC. This codes for CASSQGQGHYTF.

The CDR3 reads CASSLEGTGEAFF. Written as DNA, the CDR3 is TGTGCCAGCAGCTTAGAAGGGACAGGAGAAGCTTTCTTT. The chain joins TRBV11-1 to TRBJ1-1; 8 positions match TRBD1. With 1 base clipped from V and 8 bases from J, the junction kept 3 bases outside the gene matches. Germline CDR1 reads SGHAT; CDR2 reads FQDESV (reference sequence). This CDR3 comprises 13 residues.

Concerning this clone: Other DNA sequences within the sample encode an identical CDR3. The chain uses TRBV5-1 and TRBJ2-5; no firm D call. CDR3 size: 12 residues. Trimming removed 0 bases at V and 2 bases at J, with 2 bases between. Germline V gives CDR1 SGHRS, CDR2 YFSETQ. The CDR3: CASSLAQETQYF. The CDR3 nucleotides read TGCGCCAGCAGCTTGGCGCAAGAGACCCAGTACTTC.

Concerning this clone itself: This sample includes further DNA sequences coding for the same CDR3. This chain uses TRBV18 with TRBJ2-2; 7 positions agree with TRBD1. Trimming took 1 base from V and 3 from J; bases not matched to a gene: 2. CDR3 length equals 15 residues. Germline-derived CDR1 and CDR2 are KGHSH and LQKENI. DNA for the CDR3: TGTGCCAGCTCACCACGACAGGGCGACACCGGGGAGCTGTTTTTT. Amino acids: CASSPRQGDTGELFF.